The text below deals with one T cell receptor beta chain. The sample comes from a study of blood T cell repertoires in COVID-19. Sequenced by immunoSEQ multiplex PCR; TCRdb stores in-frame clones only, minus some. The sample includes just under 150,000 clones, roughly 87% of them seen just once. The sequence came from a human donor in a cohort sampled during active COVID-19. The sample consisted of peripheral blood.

The CDR3 loop is CASSPIPGGTEAFF. The DNA of the CDR3 is TGCGCCAGCAGTCCAATCCCAGGGGGCACTGAAGCTTTCTTT. The V call is TRBV5-1, the J call TRBJ1-1; 7 bases agree with TRBD1. This CDR3 region has 14 residues. The trim removed 5 bases at V and 4 bases at J, leaving 8 bases unmatched. In germline, CDR1 is SGHRS, CDR2 YFSETQ.